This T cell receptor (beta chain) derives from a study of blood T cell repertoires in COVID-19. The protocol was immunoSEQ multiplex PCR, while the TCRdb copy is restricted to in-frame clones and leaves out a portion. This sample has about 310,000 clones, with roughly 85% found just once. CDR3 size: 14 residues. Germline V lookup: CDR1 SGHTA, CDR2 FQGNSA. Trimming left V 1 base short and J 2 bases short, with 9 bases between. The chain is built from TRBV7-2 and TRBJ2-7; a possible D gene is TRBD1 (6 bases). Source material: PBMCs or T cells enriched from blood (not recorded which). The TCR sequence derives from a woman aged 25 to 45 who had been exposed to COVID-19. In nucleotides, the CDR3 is TGTGCCAGCAGCTTAGTTACAGGGCCCTACGAGCAGTACTTC. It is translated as CASSLVTGPYEQYF.